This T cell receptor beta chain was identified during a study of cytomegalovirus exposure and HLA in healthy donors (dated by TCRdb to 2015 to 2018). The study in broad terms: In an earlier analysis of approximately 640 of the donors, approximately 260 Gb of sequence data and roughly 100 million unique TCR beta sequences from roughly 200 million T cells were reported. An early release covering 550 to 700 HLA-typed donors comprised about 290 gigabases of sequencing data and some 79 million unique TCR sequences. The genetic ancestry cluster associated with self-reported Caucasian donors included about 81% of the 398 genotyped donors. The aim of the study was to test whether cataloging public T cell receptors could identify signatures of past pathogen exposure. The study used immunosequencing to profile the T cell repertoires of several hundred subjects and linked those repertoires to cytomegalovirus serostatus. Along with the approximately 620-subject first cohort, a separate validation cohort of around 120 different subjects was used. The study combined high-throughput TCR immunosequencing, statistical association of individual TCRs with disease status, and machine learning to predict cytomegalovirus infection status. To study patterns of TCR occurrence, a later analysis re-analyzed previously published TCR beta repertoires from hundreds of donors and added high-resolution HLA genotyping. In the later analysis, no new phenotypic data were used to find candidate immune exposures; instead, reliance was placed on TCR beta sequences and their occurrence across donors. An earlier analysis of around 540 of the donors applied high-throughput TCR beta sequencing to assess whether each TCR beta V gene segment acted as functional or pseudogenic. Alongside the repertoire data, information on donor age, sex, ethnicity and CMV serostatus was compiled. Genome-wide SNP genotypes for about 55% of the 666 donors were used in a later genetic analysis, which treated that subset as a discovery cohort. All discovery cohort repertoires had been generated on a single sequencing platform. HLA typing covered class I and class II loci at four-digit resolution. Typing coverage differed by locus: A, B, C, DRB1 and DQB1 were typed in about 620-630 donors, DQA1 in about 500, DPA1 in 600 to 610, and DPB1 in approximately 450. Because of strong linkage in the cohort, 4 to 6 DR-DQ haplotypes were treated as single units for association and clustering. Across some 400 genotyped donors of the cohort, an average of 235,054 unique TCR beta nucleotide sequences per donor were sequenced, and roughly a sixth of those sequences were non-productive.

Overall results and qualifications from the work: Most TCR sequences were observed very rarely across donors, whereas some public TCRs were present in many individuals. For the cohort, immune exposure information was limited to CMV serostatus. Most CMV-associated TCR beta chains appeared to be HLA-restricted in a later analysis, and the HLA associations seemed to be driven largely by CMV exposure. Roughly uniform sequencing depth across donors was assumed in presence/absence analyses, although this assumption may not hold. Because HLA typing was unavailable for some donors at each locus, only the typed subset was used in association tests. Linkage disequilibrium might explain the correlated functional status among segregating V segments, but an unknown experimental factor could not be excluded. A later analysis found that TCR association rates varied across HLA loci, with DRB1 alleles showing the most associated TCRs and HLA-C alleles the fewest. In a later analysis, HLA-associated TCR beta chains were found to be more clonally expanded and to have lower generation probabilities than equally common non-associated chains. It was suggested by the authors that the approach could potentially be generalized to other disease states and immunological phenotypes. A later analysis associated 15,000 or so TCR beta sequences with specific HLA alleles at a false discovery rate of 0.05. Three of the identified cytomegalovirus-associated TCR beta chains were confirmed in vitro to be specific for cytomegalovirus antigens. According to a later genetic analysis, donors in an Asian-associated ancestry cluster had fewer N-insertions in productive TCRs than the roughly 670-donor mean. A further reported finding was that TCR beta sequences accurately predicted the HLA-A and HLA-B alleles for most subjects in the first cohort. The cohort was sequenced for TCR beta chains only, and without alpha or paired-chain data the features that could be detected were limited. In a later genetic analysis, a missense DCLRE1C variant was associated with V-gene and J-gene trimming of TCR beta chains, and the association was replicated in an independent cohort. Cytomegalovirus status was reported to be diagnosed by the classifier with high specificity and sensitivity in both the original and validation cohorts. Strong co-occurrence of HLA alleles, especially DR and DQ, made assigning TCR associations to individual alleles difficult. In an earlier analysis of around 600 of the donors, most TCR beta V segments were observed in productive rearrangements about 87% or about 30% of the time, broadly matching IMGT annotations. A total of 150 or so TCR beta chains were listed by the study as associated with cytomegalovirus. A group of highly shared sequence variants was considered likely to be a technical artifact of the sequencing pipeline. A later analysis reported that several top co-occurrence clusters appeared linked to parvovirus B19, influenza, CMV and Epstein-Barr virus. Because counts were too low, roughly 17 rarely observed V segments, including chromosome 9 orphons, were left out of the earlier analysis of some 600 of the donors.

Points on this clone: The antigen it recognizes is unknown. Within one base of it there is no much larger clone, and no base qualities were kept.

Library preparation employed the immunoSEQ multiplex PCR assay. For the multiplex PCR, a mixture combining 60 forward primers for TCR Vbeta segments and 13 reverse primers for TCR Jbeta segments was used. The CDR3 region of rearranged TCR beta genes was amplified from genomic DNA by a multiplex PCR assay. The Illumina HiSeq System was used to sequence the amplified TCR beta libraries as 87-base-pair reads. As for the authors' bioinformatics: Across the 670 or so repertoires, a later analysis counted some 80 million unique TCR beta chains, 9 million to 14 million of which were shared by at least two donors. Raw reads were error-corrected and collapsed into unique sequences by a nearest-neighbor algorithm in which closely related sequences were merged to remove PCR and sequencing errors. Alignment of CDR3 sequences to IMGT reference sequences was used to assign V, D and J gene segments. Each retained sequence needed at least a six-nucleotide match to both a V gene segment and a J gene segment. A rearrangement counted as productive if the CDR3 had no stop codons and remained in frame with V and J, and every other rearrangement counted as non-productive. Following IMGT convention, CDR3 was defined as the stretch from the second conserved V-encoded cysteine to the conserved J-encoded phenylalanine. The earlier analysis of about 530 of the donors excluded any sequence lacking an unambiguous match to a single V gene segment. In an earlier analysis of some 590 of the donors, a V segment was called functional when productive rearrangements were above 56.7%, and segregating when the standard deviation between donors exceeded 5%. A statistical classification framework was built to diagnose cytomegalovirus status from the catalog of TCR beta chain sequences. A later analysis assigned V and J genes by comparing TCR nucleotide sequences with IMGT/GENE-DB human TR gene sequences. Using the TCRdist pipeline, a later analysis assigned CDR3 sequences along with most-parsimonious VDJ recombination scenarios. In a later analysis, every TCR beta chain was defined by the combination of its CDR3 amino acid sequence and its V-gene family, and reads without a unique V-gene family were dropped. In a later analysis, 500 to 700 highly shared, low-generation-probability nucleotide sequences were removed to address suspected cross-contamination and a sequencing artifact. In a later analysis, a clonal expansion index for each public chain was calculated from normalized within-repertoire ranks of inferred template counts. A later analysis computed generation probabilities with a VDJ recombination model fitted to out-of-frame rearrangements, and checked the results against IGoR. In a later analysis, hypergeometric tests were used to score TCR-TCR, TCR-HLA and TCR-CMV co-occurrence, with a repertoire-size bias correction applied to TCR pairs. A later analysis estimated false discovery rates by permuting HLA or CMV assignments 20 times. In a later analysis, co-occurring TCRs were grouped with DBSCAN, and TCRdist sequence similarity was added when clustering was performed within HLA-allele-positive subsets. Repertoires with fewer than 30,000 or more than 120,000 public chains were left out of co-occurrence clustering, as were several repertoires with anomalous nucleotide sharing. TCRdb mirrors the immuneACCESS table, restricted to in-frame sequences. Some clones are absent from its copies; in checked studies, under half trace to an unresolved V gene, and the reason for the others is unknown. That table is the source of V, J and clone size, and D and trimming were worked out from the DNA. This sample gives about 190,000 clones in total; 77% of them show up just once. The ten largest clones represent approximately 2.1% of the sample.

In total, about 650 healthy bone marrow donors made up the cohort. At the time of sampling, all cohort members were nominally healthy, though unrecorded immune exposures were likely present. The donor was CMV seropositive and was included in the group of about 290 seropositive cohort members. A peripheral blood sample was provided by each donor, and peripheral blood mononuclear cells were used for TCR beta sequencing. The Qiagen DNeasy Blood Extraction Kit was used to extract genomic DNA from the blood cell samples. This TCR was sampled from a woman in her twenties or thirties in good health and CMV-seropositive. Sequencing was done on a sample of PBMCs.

The CDR3 protein is CASSESTTDTQYF. The nucleotide sequence reads as follows: TGTGCCAGCAGTGAAAGTACAACAGATACGCAGTATTTT. This chain joins TRBV2 to TRBJ2-3; the D gene identity is not certain. Cut back by 2 bases and 3 bases, the V and J ends lie 6 bases apart. Per the germline V gene, SNHLY is the CDR1 and FYNNEI is the CDR2. The cysteine opens and the phenylalanine closes a CDR3 of 13 amino acids. Only CDR3 DNA is held: 39 bases, read in frame from base 1.